Listed below are T cell receptor beta chains from one sample, sequenced in a study of shared clonotypes between healthy human individuals. Assay used: immunoSEQ multiplex PCR; TCRdb lists only in-frame clones, some missing. The sample holds roughly 2 million clones, approximately 94% seen once. The sequencing input was naive CD8+ T cells sorted from blood. The source of these receptors is a young man in good health. Both conserved end residues are part of each CDR3. Fields, in order: CDR3 protein, CDR3 DNA, D gene, V gene, J gene, clone size. The D gene is left open where the match is weak. Clone size is given for some rows only: seen once, a few or many times, or a class if the clone is expanded.

CDR3: CASSLIGTGLIPLYEQYF; DNA: TGTGCCAGCAGCTTAATCGGGACAGGGTTGATCCCTCTGTACGAGCAGTACTTC; D: TRBD1; V: TRBV7-3; J: TRBJ2-7; size: .
CDR3: CASSLTGDSYEQYF; DNA: TGTGCCAGCAGCCTGACGGGGGACTCCTACGAGCAGTACTTC; D: .; V: TRBV27; J: TRBJ2-7; size: .
CDR3: CASSLEPHPAAGELFF; DNA: TGCGCCAGCAGCCTCGAGCCGCATCCAGCGGCCGGGGAGCTGTTTTTT; D: .; V: TRBV4-3; J: TRBJ2-2; size: .
CDR3: CASSLEVVVGLKETQYF; DNA: TGTGCCAGCAGCTTAGAGGTGGTGGTGGGGCTAAAAGAGACCCAGTACTTC; D: .; V: TRBV7-2; J: TRBJ2-5; size: .
CDR3: CASSQESGVDGYTF; DNA: TGCGCCAGCAGCCAAGAGTCAGGAGTCGATGGCTACACCTTC; D: .; V: TRBV4-1; J: TRBJ1-2; size: few
CDR3: CASSFGGGYNEQFF; DNA: TGTGCCAGCAGCTTCGGAGGGGGCTACAATGAGCAGTTCTTC; D: .; V: TRBV13; J: TRBJ2-1; size: once
CDR3: CASRTGPLYSNQPQHF; DNA: TGTGCCAGCAGGACAGGGCCCCTTTATAGCAATCAGCCCCAGCATTTT; D: TRBD1; V: TRBV7-3; J: TRBJ1-5; size: .
CDR3: CASSYSAGEGTDTQYF; DNA: TGTGCCAGCAGTTACTCAGCGGGAGAGGGTACAGATACGCAGTATTTT; D: TRBD2; V: TRBV6-5; J: TRBJ2-3; size: .
CDR3: CASSQDSPGGIGYTEAFF; DNA: TGCGCCAGCAGCCAAGATAGCCCAGGGGGTATTGGATACACTGAAGCTTTCTTT; D: TRBD1; V: TRBV4-1; J: TRBJ1-1; size: once
CDR3: CASSLESSMGGLFSEQYF; DNA: TGTGCCAGCAGCTTAGAGTCTTCGATGGGCGGACTGTTCTCCGAGCAGTACTTC; D: .; V: TRBV7-9; J: TRBJ2-7; size: .
CDR3: CASSGSGFYNEQFF; DNA: TGTGCCAGCAGCGGATCAGGGTTCTACAATGAGCAGTTCTTC; D: .; V: TRBV5-6; J: TRBJ2-1; size: .
CDR3: CASSYSSTGELFF; DNA: TGTGCCAGCAGTTACTCGAGTACCGGGGAGCTGTTTTTT; D: .; V: TRBV6-5; J: TRBJ2-2; size: .
CDR3: CASSLGTGAKGRGKAFF; DNA: TGTGCCAGCAGTCTCGGGACAGGGGCGAAGGGTCGGGGTAAAGCTTTCTTT; D: TRBD1; V: TRBV28; J: TRBJ1-1; size: .
CDR3: CASSQDLWASGYNEQFF; DNA: TGCGCCAGCAGCCAAGATTTGTGGGCTAGCGGTTACAATGAGCAGTTCTTC; D: TRBD2; V: TRBV4-3; J: TRBJ2-1; size: .
CDR3: CASSEDRAYGYTF; DNA: TGTGCCAGCAGCGAGGACAGGGCCTATGGCTACACCTTC; D: TRBD1; V: TRBV7-9; J: TRBJ1-2; size: .
CDR3: CASSYGGRDSSYEQYF; DNA: TGTGCCAGCAGTTACGGGGGGCGGGACAGCTCCTACGAGCAGTACTTC; D: .; V: TRBV6-6; J: TRBJ2-7; size: .
CDR3: CASSDGQGSTEAFF; DNA: TGTGCCAGCAGTGATGGACAGGGGAGCACTGAAGCTTTCTTT; D: TRBD1; V: TRBV2; J: TRBJ1-1; size: .